This TCR beta chain emerged from a study of blood T cell repertoires in COVID-19. The wider study: PBMCs, B-cell-depleted T cells, or T cells were the source of the cDNA or gDNA that made up the material.

V shed 3 bases and J shed 4 bases, with 21 bases lying between them. Germline values: CDR1 SEHNR, CDR2 FQNEAQ (reference sequence). The CDR3 contains 17 residues. The assay was immunoSEQ multiplex PCR, and TCRdb's table has in-frame clones only and misses some. The sample yields some 350,000 clones, under 95% seen once. Material: peripheral blood. This receptor was obtained from a woman between 18 and 30 years old who had recovered from COVID-19. V gene TRBV7-9 combines with J gene TRBJ2-5; possibly TRBD2 for D (6 bases). CDR3 region: CASSFPTNRRGRETQYF. The CDR3 nucleotides read TGTGCCAGCAGCTTCCCCACAAACAGGAGGGGCCGAGAGACCCAGTACTTC.